The clone carrying this TCR beta chain has more than one count but fewer than ten. The antigen is unknown. This sample was included in a study of T-cell memory formation after mild COVID-19. General study results and limits: Some clones that responded were present in memory (sampled pre-infection), which suggests cross-reactive memory joined.

V trimming: 6 bases; J trimming: 5 bases; junction bases outside the gene matches: 12. CDR3 length: 14 amino acids. Per germline, CDR1 DFQATT and CDR2 SNEGSKA (reference sequence). MiXCR, applied by TCRdb to the 5' RACE reads, yields one record per CDR3 protein. Here the sample spans about 110,000 distinct CDR3 sequences, 15% to 20% being singletons. The source material was PBMCs or a T cell subset sorted from them (not recorded which). The chain couples TRBV20-1 to TRBJ2-5; 7 bases line up with TRBD2. The TCR comes from an adult woman who had mild COVID-19 (a few samples of this study predate the infection). Cell type and time point are not known. The CDR3 spells CSAPLGLAAETQYF. CDR3 DNA sequence: TGCAGTGCACCACTGGGCCTAGCGGCGGAGACCCAGTACTTC.